This T cell receptor beta chain was sequenced during a study of blood T cell repertoires in COVID-19. The overall study: In each case, the material was cDNA or gDNA derived from T cells, B-cell-depleted T cells, or PBMCs.

Trimming left V 1 base short and J 2 bases short, with 9 bases between. Looked up from germline, CDR1 is SGHTA and CDR2 is FQGNSA. The CDR3 length is 14 residues. TCRdb's table, derived via immunoSEQ multiplex PCR, lists solely in-frame clones and lacks some. Found here are about 170,000 clones, approximately 85% of them singletons; the top ten hold about 1.2%. The material sequenced was peripheral blood. The TCR sequence derives from a man in his fifties or sixties who had recovered from COVID-19. V and J are TRBV7-2 and TRBJ2-7; D gene uncertain. CDR3 region: CASSLGLLPYEQYF. The CDR3 DNA is TGTGCCAGCAGCTTAGGACTGCTACCCTACGAGCAGTACTTC. The full variable domain, with the rest looked up from reference TRBV7-2 and TRBJ2-7, is GAGVSQSPSNKVTEKGKDVELRCDPISGHTALYWYRQSLGQGLEFLIYFQGNSAPDKSGLPSDRFSAERTGGSVSTLTIQRTQQEDSAVYLCASSLGLLPYEQYFGPGTRLTVT.